This T cell receptor beta chain derives from a study of cytomegalovirus exposure and HLA in healthy donors. Study findings and constraints: Further analysis was carried out later, and it showed several of the most significant clusters appearing linked to common viral pathogens.

In the case of this clone: No antigen is known for it.

The study ran its PCR with 60 Vbeta and 13 Jbeta primers. Libraries were prepared by immunoSEQ multiplex PCR; TCRdb keeps only in-frame clonotypes and omits some of them. The sample carries about 120,000 clones, approximately 80% recorded once. With 8 bases clipped from V and 0 bases from J, the junction kept 1 base outside the gene matches. The CDR3 has 13 amino acids. Germline-derived CDR1 and CDR2 are SGHVS and FNYEAQ. This chain links TRBV7-6 with TRBJ1-3; TRBD1 matches 7 bases. Source material: PBMCs. The sequence derives from a man aged 25-45 years in good health and CMV-seropositive. The CDR3: CASGTDSGNTIYF. Written as DNA, the CDR3 is TGTGCCAGCGGGACAGACTCTGGAAACACCATATATTTT.